The present TCR beta chain was sequenced within a study of blood T cells in healthy people across ages. Whole-study results and caveats: A roughly linear age-dependent decrease characterized TCR beta diversity per million T cells.

A second PCR of roughly 6 to 12 cycles used a sample-barcoded 5' primer and a J-beta primer mix. TCRdb reprocessed the 5' RACE reads via MiXCR and lists one record per CDR3 protein. Here the sample spans 550,000 to 750,000 distinct CDR3 sequences, around 20% being singletons. There are a few counts of this clonotype. Its cognate antigen is unknown. This CDR3 has 16 residues. CDR1 and CDR2 from the germline V gene are SGHKS and YYEKEE (reference sequence). Trimming removed 2 bases at V and 4 bases at J, with 13 bases between. The sequence was collected from a man between 65 and 85 years old in good health. The chain employs TRBV5-5 and TRBJ2-6; D possibly uses TRBD1 or TRBD2 (5 bases each). The sequenced sample was blood. CDR3 loop: CASSFGTALGANVLTF. DNA of the CDR3: TGTGCCAGCAGCTTCGGGACCGCCTTGGGGGCCAACGTCCTGACTTTC.